This TCR beta chain was sequenced during a study of CD8 T cells in ankylosing spondylitis. TCRdb recomputed calls from the 5' RACE reads with MiXCR, one row per CDR3 protein. Counted here are 250,000 or so distinct CDR3 sequences, around 25% occurring once; the ten biggest clones make up approximately 0.61%. CDR3 length: 12 residues. The trim removed 7 bases at V and 2 bases at J, leaving 3 bases unmatched. Germline values: CDR1 SQVTM, CDR2 ANQGSEA. This clonotype came up many times. This chain connects TRBV29-1 to TRBJ1-2, with 8 bases identical to TRBD1. The TCR was taken from a male donor with ankylosing spondylitis or in good health (not recorded which). Specimen: blood, either unsorted or a sorted T cell fraction (not recorded which). The CDR3 DNA is TGCAGCGCGGGACAGGAGAACTATGGCTACACCTTC. Residues: CSAGQENYGYTF.